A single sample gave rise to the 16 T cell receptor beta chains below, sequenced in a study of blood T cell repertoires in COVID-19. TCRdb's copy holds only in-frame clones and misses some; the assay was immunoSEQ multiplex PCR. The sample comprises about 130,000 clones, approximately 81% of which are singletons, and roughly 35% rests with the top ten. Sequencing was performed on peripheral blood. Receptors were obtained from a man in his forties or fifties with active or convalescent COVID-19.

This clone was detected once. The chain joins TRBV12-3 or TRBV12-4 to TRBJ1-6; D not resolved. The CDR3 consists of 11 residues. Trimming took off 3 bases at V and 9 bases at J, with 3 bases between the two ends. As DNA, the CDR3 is TGTGCCAGCAGTTTCAGTTCACCCCTCCACTTT. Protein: CASSFSSPLHF.

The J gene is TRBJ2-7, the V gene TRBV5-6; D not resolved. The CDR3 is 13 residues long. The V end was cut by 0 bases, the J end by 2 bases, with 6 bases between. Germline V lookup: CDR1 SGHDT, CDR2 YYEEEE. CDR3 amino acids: CASSLVGPYEQYF. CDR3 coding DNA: TGTGCCAGCAGCTTGGTCGGTCCCTACGAGCAGTACTTC. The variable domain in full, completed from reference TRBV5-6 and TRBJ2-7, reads DAGVTQSPTHLIKTRGQQVTLRCSPKSGHDTVSWYQQALGQGPQFIFQYYEEEERQRGNFPDRFSGHQFPNYSSELNVNALLLGDSALYLCASSLVGPYEQYFGPGTRLTVT.

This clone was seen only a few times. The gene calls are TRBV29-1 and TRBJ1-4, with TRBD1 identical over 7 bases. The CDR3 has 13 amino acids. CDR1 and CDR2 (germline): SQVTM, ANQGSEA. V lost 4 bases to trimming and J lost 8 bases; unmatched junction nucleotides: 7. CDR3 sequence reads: CSVGQGKNEKLFF. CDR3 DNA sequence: TGCAGCGTTGGACAGGGAAAGAACGAAAAACTGTTTTTT.

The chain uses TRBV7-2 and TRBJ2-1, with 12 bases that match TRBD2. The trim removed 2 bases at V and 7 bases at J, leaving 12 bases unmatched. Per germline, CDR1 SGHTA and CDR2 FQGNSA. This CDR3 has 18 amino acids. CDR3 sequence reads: CASSLYGVTSGGGNEQFF. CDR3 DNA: TGTGCCAGCAGCTTATACGGAGTGACTAGCGGGGGCGGAAATGAGCAGTTCTTC.

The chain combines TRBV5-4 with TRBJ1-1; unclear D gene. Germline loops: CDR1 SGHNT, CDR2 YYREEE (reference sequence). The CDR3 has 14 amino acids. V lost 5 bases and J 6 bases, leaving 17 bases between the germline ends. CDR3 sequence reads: CASSTGRVFPEAFF. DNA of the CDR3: TGTGCCAGCAGTACCGGGAGGGTATTCCCTGAAGCTTTCTTT.

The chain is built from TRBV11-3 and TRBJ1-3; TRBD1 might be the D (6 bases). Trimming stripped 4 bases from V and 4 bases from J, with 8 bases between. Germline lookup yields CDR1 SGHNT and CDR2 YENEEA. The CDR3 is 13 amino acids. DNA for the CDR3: TGTGCCAGCAGCTCCGACAGGGGAAACACCATATATTTT. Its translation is CASSSDRGNTIYF.

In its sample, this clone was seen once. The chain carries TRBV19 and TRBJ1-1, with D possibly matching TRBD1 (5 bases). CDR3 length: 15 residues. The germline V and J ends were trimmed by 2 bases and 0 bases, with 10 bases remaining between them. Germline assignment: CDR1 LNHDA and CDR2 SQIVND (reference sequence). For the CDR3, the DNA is TGTGCCAGTAGTATACAGGGAGGTCTGAACACTGAAGCTTTCTTT. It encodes CASSIQGGLNTEAFF.

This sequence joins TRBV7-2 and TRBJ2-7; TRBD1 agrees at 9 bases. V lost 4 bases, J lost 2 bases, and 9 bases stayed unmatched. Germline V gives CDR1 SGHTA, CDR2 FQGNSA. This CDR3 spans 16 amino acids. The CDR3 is CASSSETGTGTYEQYF. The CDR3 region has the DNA TGTGCCAGCAGCTCGGAGACCGGGACAGGGACCTACGAGCAGTACTTC.

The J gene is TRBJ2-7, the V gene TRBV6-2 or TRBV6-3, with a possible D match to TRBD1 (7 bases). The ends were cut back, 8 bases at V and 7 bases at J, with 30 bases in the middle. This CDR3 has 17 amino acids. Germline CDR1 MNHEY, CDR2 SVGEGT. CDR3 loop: CASCFALGGQPFVEQYF. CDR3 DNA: TGTGCCAGCTGTTTTGCCTTGGGGGGACAGCCCTTCGTAGAGCAGTACTTC.

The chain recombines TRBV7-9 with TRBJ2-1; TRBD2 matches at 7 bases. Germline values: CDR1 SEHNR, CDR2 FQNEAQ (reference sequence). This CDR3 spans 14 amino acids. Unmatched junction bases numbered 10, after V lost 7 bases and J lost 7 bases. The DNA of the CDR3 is TGTGCCAGCATCCGGGCGGGGGTCCTTAATGAGCAGTTCTTC. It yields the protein CASIRAGVLNEQFF.

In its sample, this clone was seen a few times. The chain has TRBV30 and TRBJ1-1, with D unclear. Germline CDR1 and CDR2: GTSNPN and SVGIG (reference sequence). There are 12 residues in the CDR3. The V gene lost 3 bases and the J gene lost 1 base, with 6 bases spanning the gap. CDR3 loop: CAWRAQNTEAFF. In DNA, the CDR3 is TGTGCCTGGAGAGCCCAGAACACTGAAGCTTTCTTT.

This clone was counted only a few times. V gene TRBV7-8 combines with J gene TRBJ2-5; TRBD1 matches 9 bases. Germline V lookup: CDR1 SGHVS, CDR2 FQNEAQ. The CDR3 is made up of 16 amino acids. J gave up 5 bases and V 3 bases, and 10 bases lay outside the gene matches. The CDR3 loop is CASSFHRDREEETQYF. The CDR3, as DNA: TGTGCCAGCAGCTTTCACCGGGACAGGGAGGAGGAGACCCAGTACTTC.

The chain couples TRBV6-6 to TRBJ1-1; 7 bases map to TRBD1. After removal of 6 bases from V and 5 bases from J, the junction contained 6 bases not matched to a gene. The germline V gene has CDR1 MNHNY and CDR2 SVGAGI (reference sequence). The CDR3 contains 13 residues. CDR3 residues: CASSLGTDTEAFF. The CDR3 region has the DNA TGTGCCAGCAGCCTGGGGACAGATACTGAAGCTTTCTTT.

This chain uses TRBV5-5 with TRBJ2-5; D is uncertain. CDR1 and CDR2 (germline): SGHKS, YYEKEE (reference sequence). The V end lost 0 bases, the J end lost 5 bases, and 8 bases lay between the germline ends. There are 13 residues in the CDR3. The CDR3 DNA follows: TGTGCCAGCAGCTTGGGCTTAGTGGAGACCCAGTACTTC. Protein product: CASSLGLVETQYF.

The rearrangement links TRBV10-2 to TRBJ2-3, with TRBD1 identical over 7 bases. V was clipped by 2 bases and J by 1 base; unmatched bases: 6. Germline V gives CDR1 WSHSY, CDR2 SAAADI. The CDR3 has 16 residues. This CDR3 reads CASSEGGQRGTDTQYF. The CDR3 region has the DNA TGCGCCAGCAGTGAGGGGGGACAGAGGGGCACAGATACGCAGTATTTT.

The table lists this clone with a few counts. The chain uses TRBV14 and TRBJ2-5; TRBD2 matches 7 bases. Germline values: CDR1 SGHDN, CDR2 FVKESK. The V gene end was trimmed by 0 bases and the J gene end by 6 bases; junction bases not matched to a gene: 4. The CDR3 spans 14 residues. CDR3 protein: CASSQEAGLKTQYF. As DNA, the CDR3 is TGTGCCAGCAGCCAAGAAGCGGGATTAAAGACCCAGTACTTC. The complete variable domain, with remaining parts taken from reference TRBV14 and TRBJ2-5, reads EAGVTQFPSHSVIEKGQTVTLRCDPISGHDNLYWYRRVMGKEIKFLLHFVKESKQDESGMPNNRFLAERTGGTYSTLKVQPAELEDSGVYFCASSQEAGLKTQYFGPGTRLLVL.